One and the same sample provided the 27 T cell receptor beta chains below, sequenced in a study of beta chain features in type 1 diabetes. Study conclusions and caveats: TCRB CDR3s from Type 1 diabetes patients were moderately but significantly shorter in all four CD4+ subsets.

As every portion of the isolated RNA was reverse transcribed, the sequencing read expressed TCRB transcripts. Measured with immunoSEQ multiplex PCR; TCRdb has only the in-frame clones, and not every one. The sample gives some 290,000 clones, approximately 25% of which show up once; 0.012% is in the top ten. Their cognate antigens are unknown. The specimen was naive CD4+ T cells from blood. These receptors came from a woman in her thirties with type 1 diabetes.

The genes are TRBV30 and TRBJ2-1; 10 bases are shared with TRBD2. From germline, CDR1 is GTSNPN and CDR2 SVGIG (reference sequence). This CDR3 is 14 amino acids long. Trimming took 5 bases from V and 4 from J; bases not matched to a gene: 5. CDR3 region: CAWERTSGYNEQFF. CDR3 in DNA: TGTGCCTGGGAGCGGACTAGCGGTTACAATGAGCAGTTCTTC.

This clone has only a few counts. The chain has TRBV5-1 and TRBJ2-3, with 8 bases identical to TRBD1. CDR3 length equals 12 residues. V trimming: 9 bases; J trimming: 7 bases; junction bases outside the gene matches: 7. Germline V gene lookup returns CDR1 SGHRS and CDR2 YFSETQ. The CDR3 here is CATKDRANTQYF. As DNA, the CDR3 is TGCGCCACTAAGGACAGGGCCAATACGCAGTATTTT.

The chain combines TRBV28 with TRBJ2-7; TRBD1 agrees at 8 bases. This CDR3 is 15 amino acids long. V lost 1 base and J lost 3; bases outside the gene matches: 5. The germline CDR1 and CDR2 sequences are MDHEN and SYDVKM. CDR3 DNA: TGTGCCAGCAGTTTATTCGGACAGGGCAACTACGAGCAGTACTTC. It codes for CASSLFGQGNYEQYF.

As regards this clone: At the DNA level, this CDR3 is encoded by other sequences in the same sample as well. The V and J genes are TRBV9 and TRBJ2-1, with D possibly TRBD2 on 6 matching bases. This CDR3 has 15 amino acids. The germline CDR1 and CDR2 sequences are SGDLS and YYNGEE. V gave up 0 bases and J gave up 2 bases, with 9 bases separating them. CDR3 loop: CASSVDGGAYNEQFF. The CDR3 nucleotides are TGTGCCAGCAGCGTAGACGGCGGGGCCTACAATGAGCAGTTCTTC.

This clone appeared a few times. This CDR3 is CASSSEARTQYF. The CDR3 DNA reads TGTGCCAGCAGCTCCGAGGCTAGGACCCAGTACTTC. The J gene is TRBJ2-5, the V gene TRBV6-5; D call uncertain. The CDR3 sequence is 12 residues long. Germline-derived CDR1 and CDR2 are MNHEY and SVGAGI. Between the trimmed V and J ends, which lost 6 bases and 7 bases, there was a span of 12 bases.

This clone came up a few times. The chain carries TRBV28 and TRBJ2-7; D gene ambiguous. The CDR3 is 12 residues long. Germline CDR1 is MDHEN and CDR2 is SYDVKM. The V and J ends lost 6 bases and 3 bases respectively, with 9 bases between them. Here the CDR3 reads CASSNYFYEQYF. CDR3 bases: TGTGCCAGCAGCAACTACTTCTACGAGCAGTACTTC.

The chain uses TRBV9 and TRBJ2-1; 11 nucleotides agree with TRBD2. Germline-derived CDR1 and CDR2 are SGDLS and YYNGEE. The CDR3 spans 15 residues. V gave up 1 base and J gave up 9 bases; unmatched junction bases: 6. The CDR3 loop is CASSVLTSGMSEQFF. The CDR3 DNA follows: TGTGCCAGCAGCGTACTGACTAGCGGGATGTCTGAGCAGTTCTTC.

V is TRBV19 and J is TRBJ2-1; 7 positions match TRBD2. The CDR3 is 16 amino acids. Germline loops: CDR1 LNHDA, CDR2 SQIVND (reference sequence). V gave up 5 bases and J gave up 0 bases; unmatched junction bases: 7. The CDR3 here is CASSRQRDSSYNEQFF. As DNA, the CDR3 is TGTGCCAGTAGTCGCCAGCGGGATAGCTCCTACAATGAGCAGTTCTTC.

In this sample, this clone turned up once. The chain links TRBV6-1 to TRBJ2-5, with TRBD1 as a possible D gene (7 bases). The CDR3 contains 12 residues. Deletions cut 4 bases from V and 5 bases from J, with 8 bases between. Germline values: CDR1 MNHNS, CDR2 SASEGT. Written as DNA, the CDR3 is TGTGCCAGCAGTGCAGGGGGGGAGACCCAGTACTTC. Its translation is CASSAGGETQYF.

The chain has TRBV4-1 and TRBJ2-5; 9 bases are a match to TRBD1. Trimming cost V 4 bases and J 4 bases; bases outside gene matches: 4. The length of the CDR3 is 14 residues. Germline V gives CDR1 MGHRA, CDR2 YSYEKL. The chain's CDR3 is CASSRTGVTETQYF. The CDR3 bases are TGCGCCAGCAGCCGGACAGGGGTAACAGAGACCCAGTACTTC.

The V call is TRBV5-4, the J call TRBJ1-1, with 7 bases lining up with TRBD1. The CDR3 runs to 16 residues. Trimming cost V 3 bases and J 5 bases; bases outside gene matches: 13. Germline assignment: CDR1 SGHNT and CDR2 YYREEE (reference sequence). CDR3 sequence: CASSSSITGVNTEAFF. CDR3 sequence (DNA): TGTGCCAGCAGCTCTTCAATCACAGGGGTAAATACTGAAGCTTTCTTT.

This rearrangement joins TRBV4-1 to TRBJ2-1, with 9 positions matching TRBD2. Trimming cost V 4 bases and J 3 bases; bases outside gene matches: 4. The CDR3 has 15 amino acids. CDR1 MGHRA and CDR2 YSYEKL come from the germline V gene. The CDR3 DNA follows: TGCGCCAGCAGCCTTAGCGGGAGCGGCTACAATGAGCAGTTCTTC. Amino acid sequence: CASSLSGSGYNEQFF.

The CDR3 here is CASGRGSSGNTIYF. CDR3 nucleotides: TGCGCCAGTGGCAGGGGGAGCTCTGGAAACACCATATATTTT. V usage is TRBV5-1 and J usage is TRBJ1-3; the match to TRBD1 covers 7 bases. V trimming: 8 bases; J trimming: 0 bases; junction bases outside the gene matches: 5. CDR3 length equals 14 residues. The V gene's germline CDR1 is SGHRS and CDR2 YFSETQ. The entire variable domain, with the rest obtained from reference TRBV5-1 and TRBJ1-3, is as follows: KAGVTQTPRYLIKTRGQQVTLSCSPISGHRSVSWYQQTPGQGLQFLFEYFSETQRNKGNFPGRFSGRQFSNSRSEMNVSTLELGDSALYLCASGRGSSGNTIYFGEGSWLTVV.

CDR3 protein: CASSPTGANYGYTF. The CDR3 DNA is TGTGCCAGCTCTCCTACAGGAGCTAACTATGGCTACACCTTC. V is TRBV18 and J is TRBJ1-2; D may be TRBD1 (5 bases). The V end lost 6 bases, the J end lost 0 bases, and 11 bases lay between the germline ends. The germline V gene has CDR1 KGHSH and CDR2 LQKENI. The CDR3 is 14 residues long.

This clone was counted a few times. The chain links TRBV30 to TRBJ1-2; D call uncertain. The CDR3 has 12 residues. The V end was cut by 2 bases, the J end by 2 bases, with 6 bases between. The germline V gene has CDR1 GTSNPN and CDR2 SVGIG (reference sequence). This chain's CDR3 is CAWSQANYGYTF. CDR3 DNA: TGTGCCTGGAGTCAAGCCAACTATGGCTACACCTTC.

The chain uses TRBV25-1 and TRBJ1-1; D may be TRBD1 (5 bases). The CDR3 loop spans 15 amino acids. CDR1 and CDR2 from the germline V gene are MGHDK and SYGVNS. Trimming left V 2 bases short and J 2 bases short, with 12 bases between. The CDR3: CASSERGVENTEAFF. For the CDR3, the DNA is TGTGCCAGCAGTGAAAGGGGTGTAGAAAACACTGAAGCTTTCTTT. Supplemented by reference TRBV25-1 and TRBJ1-1, the full variable domain reads EADIYQTPRYLVIGTGKKITLECSQTMGHDKMYWYQQDPGMELHLIHYSYGVNSTEKGDLSSESTVSRIRTEHFPLTLESARPSHTSQYLCASSERGVENTEAFFGQGTRLTVV.

This chain uses TRBV7-3 with TRBJ2-6; D gene uncertain. Germline V gene lookup returns CDR1 SGHTA and CDR2 FQGTGA. The CDR3 spans 15 residues. The V and J ends lost 5 bases and 2 bases respectively, with 10 bases between them. The CDR3 is CASSTPGAGANVLTF. For the CDR3, the DNA is TGTGCCAGCAGCACCCCAGGCGCTGGGGCCAACGTCCTGACTTTC.

V usage is TRBV11-2 and J usage is TRBJ2-1; 13 nucleotides line up with TRBD2. The J segment lost 12 bases and the V segment lost 3 bases, leaving 5 bases of the junction unmatched. The CDR3 loop spans 14 amino acids. The germline V gene has CDR1 SGHAT and CDR2 FQNNGV. The CDR3 spells CASSFGTSGTGQFF. In DNA form, the CDR3 reads TGTGCCAGCAGCTTCGGGACTAGCGGGACGGGGCAGTTCTTC.

The CDR3, as DNA: TGTGCCAGCAGCTTAGGACCGACAGGCTACACCTTC. Its protein product is CASSLGPTGYTF. This chain joins TRBV7-9 and TRBJ1-2; D unclear. This CDR3 is built from 12 residues. Trimming left V 1 base short and J 8 bases short, with 8 bases between. Per germline, CDR1 SEHNR and CDR2 FQNEAQ (reference sequence).

The chain joins TRBV7-2 to TRBJ1-2; 7 bases agree with TRBD1. The J segment lost 6 bases and the V segment lost 5 bases, leaving 6 bases of the junction unmatched. CDR1 is SGHTA, CDR2 FQGNSA, per germline. The CDR3 sequence is 13 residues long. CDR3 in amino acids: CASSAGTVDGYTF. DNA for the CDR3: TGTGCCAGCAGCGCCGGGACAGTTGATGGCTACACCTTC.

This chain connects TRBV9 to TRBJ2-3, with 10 bases identical to TRBD2. V was pared by 0 bases and J by 6 bases, with 7 bases of the junction left unmatched. CDR3 size: 16 residues. CDR1 is SGDLS, CDR2 YYNGEE, per germline. CDR3 protein: CASSVDASGSFDTQYF. The CDR3 nucleotides read TGTGCCAGCAGCGTAGATGCTAGCGGGAGTTTCGATACGCAGTATTTT. The full variable domain, in which reference TRBV9 and TRBJ2-3 provide the parts outside the CDR3, is DSGVTQTPKHLITATGQRVTLRCSPRSGDLSVYWYQQSLDQGLQFLIQYYNGEERAKGNILERFSAQQFPDLHSELNLSSLELGDSALYFCASSVDASGSFDTQYFGPGTRLTVL.

V usage is TRBV2 and J usage is TRBJ2-5; 10 bases are a match to TRBD2. Germline V gene lookup returns CDR1 SNHLY and CDR2 FYNNEI. CDR3 size: 16 residues. After removal of 3 bases from V and 1 base from J, the junction contained 5 bases not matched to a gene. The CDR3 spells CASSDVTSGIQETQYF. CDR3 nucleotides: TGTGCCAGCAGTGACGTAACTAGCGGGATCCAAGAGACCCAGTACTTC.

Comment on this clone: Other DNA sequences in this specimen translate into the identical CDR3. V usage is TRBV30 and J usage is TRBJ1-5, with D perhaps matching TRBD1 (5 bases). This CDR3 spans 13 amino acids. The V end was cut by 0 bases, the J end by 5 bases, with 8 bases between. The germline V gene has CDR1 GTSNPN and CDR2 SVGIG (reference sequence). The CDR3 protein is CAWSVGGDQPQHF. CDR3 bases: TGTGCCTGGAGTGTGGGGGGAGATCAGCCCCAGCATTTT.

In its sample, this clone was seen a few times. CDR3: CASSQLPGASNQPQHF. The DNA for the CDR3 is TGCGCCAGCAGTCAACTACCCGGAGCTAGCAATCAGCCCCAGCATTTT. The V gene is TRBV23-1, the J gene TRBJ1-5; D gene ambiguous. TRBV23-1 is given ORF status, its function remaining uncertain. The CDR3 has 16 amino acids. Trimming cost V 2 bases and J 0 bases, with 11 bases left between them.

A single count supports this clone. This chain connects TRBV9 to TRBJ1-4; unclear D gene. V lost 0 bases, J lost 8 bases, and 11 bases lay in between. Germline V gene data show CDR1 as SGDLS and CDR2 as YYNGEE. The CDR3 has 14 residues. The CDR3 bases are TGTGCCAGCAGCGTAGACCCGGGTGGGGAAAAACTGTTTTTT. It codes for CASSVDPGGEKLFF. Full variable domain (outside the CDR3, taken from reference TRBV9 and TRBJ1-4): DSGVTQTPKHLITATGQRVTLRCSPRSGDLSVYWYQQSLDQGLQFLIQYYNGEERAKGNILERFSAQQFPDLHSELNLSSLELGDSALYFCASSVDPGGEKLFFGSGTQLSVL.

The chain couples TRBV14 to TRBJ2-1, with unresolved D. The germline gives CDR1 SGHDN, CDR2 FVKESK. CDR3 length: 15 residues. Trimming took off 0 bases at V and 5 bases at J, with 11 bases between the two ends. CDR3 coding DNA: TGTGCCAGCAGCCAAGATCTCTACAGACACAATGAGCAGTTCTTC. As protein: CASSQDLYRHNEQFF.

This clone has more than one count but fewer than ten. The chain carries TRBV9 and TRBJ1-1; D is uncertain. With 0 bases removed from V and 5 bases from J, the gap between germline ends came to 11 bases. CDR3 length: 14 residues. Germline loops: CDR1 SGDLS, CDR2 YYNGEE. CDR3 residues: CASSVVGSVTEAFF. For the CDR3, the DNA is TGTGCCAGCAGCGTAGTTGGCTCTGTTACTGAAGCTTTCTTT.